This is a list of T cell receptor beta chains from one sample in a study of neoadjuvant anti-PD-1 for oral cavity cancer. TCRdb's copy holds only in-frame clones and misses some; the assay was immunoSEQ multiplex PCR. Of more than 20,000 clones in the sample, 26% were seen once. The starting material was tumor tissue, obtained after nivolumab (anti-PD-1) treatment. The receptor set was obtained from a person aged 35 to 85 with oral cavity squamous cell carcinoma. CDR3s leave out the opening cysteine and the closing phenylalanine or tryptophan. A D gene is named only where the DNA matches it firmly. Clone sizes are given selectively: once, few, many, or a class where the clone is expanded.

clone_size j_call d_call v_call cdr3_aa
- TRBJ2-5 TRBD1 TRBV15 ATSGDRTGQETQY
- TRBJ2-7 - TRBV6-5 ASSHQTDSYEQY
- TRBJ2-7 TRBD1 TRBV5-4 ASSLAGGQSFY
- TRBJ2-5 TRBD2 TRBV5-4 ASNSGGSQETQY
few TRBJ2-5 TRBD2 TRBV2 ASSELAGGETQY
few TRBJ2-3 - TRBV5-1 ASNGIASTDTQY
- TRBJ2-1 - TRBV5-1 ASSTLTLGPYNEQF
few TRBJ2-3 TRBD2 TRBV7-8 ASSFSGSLGDTQY
- TRBJ2-5 - TRBV7-2 AALGQGRQETQY
many TRBJ1-6 - TRBV5-1 ASSLDILVGSPLH
few TRBJ1-6 TRBD1 TRBV30 AWGQGRNSPLH
few TRBJ1-1 TRBD1 TRBV2 ASSARTGATEAF
- TRBJ2-7 TRBD1 TRBV5-1 ASSLGEGALQQY
- TRBJ1-5 TRBD1 TRBV6-1 ASSADRDRSQPQH
- TRBJ1-5 - TRBV7-2 ASSFYQSNQPQH
- TRBJ1-6 TRBD1 TRBV6-5 ASRYTGGGSPLH
many TRBJ1-1 - TRBV4-2 ASSQEWGTEAF
- TRBJ2-3 - TRBV6-1 ASSERGLADTQY
few TRBJ2-7 TRBD1 TRBV29-1 SVATGNEQY
few TRBJ1-4 - TRBV28 ASRPGGEKLF
many TRBJ1-1 - TRBV25-1 ASSEAANTEAF
few TRBJ1-4 TRBD1 TRBV4-2 ASSLTRDSREKLF
once TRBJ2-7 - TRBV29-1 SVEIWGQSSYEQY
few TRBJ1-4 TRBD1 TRBV5-4 ASSLYRGQATNEKLF